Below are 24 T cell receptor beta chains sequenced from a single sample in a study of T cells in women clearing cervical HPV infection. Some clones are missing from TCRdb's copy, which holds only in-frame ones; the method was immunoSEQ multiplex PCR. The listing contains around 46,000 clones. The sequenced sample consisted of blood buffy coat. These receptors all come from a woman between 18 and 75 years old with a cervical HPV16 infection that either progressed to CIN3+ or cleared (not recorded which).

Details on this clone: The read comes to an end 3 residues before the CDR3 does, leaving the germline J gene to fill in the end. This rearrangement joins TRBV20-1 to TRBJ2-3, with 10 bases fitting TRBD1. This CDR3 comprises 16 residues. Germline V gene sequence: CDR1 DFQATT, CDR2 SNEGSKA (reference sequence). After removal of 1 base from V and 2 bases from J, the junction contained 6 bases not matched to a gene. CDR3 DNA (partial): TGCAGTGCTAGAGGCATCGGGACAGGGGCCACAGATACG. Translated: CSARGIGTGATDT. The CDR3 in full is CSARGIGTGATDTQYF.

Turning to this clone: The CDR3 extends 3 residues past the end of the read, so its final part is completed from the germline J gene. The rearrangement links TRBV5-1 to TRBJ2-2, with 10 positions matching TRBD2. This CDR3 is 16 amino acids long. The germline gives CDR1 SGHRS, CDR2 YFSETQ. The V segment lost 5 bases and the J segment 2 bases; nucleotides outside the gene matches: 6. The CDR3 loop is CASSPGTSVNTGELFF. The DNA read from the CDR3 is TGCGCCAGCAGTCCTGGGACTAGCGTTAACACCGGGGAG.

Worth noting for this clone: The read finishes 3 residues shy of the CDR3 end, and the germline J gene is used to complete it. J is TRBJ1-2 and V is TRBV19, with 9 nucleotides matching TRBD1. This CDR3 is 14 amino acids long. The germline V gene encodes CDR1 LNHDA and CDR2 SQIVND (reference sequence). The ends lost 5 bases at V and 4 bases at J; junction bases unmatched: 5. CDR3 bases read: TGTGCCAGTAGTCCGGGACAGGGCCCCTATGGC. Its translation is CASSPGQGPYG. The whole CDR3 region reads CASSPGQGPYGYTF.

The covered CDR3 bases are TGTGCCAGCTCACTACAGGAAGAAGAGACG. Its translation is CASSLQEEET. The complete CDR3 reads CASSLQEEETQYF. The chain couples TRBV18 to TRBJ2-3; possibly TRBD1 for D (5 bases). The sequence runs out 3 residues before the end of the CDR3; the remainder is reconstructed from the germline J gene. The CDR3 extends over 13 amino acids. Germline CDR1 reads KGHSH; CDR2 reads LQKENI.

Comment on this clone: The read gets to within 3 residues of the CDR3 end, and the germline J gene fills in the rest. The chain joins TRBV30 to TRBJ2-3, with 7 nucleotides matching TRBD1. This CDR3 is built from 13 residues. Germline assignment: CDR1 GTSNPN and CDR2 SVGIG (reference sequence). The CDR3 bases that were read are TGTGCCTGGAGTGCGACAGGGCAACAGCCG. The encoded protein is CAWSATGQQP. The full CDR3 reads CAWSATGQQPQYF.

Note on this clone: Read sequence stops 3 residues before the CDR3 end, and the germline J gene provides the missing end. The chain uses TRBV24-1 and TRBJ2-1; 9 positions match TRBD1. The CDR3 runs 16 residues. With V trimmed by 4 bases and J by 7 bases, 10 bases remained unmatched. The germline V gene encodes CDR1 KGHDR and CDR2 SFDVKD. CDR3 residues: CATSETGTGKVNEQFF. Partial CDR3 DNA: TGTGCCACCAGTGAAACCGGGACAGGGAAGGTGAATGAG.

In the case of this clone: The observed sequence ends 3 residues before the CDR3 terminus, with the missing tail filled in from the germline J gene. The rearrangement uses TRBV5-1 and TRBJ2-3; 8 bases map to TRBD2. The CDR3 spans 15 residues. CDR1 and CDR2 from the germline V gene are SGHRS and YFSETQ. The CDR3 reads CASSLGGLVQETQYF. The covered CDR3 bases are TGCGCCAGCAGCTTGGGGGGACTAGTGCAAGAGACG.

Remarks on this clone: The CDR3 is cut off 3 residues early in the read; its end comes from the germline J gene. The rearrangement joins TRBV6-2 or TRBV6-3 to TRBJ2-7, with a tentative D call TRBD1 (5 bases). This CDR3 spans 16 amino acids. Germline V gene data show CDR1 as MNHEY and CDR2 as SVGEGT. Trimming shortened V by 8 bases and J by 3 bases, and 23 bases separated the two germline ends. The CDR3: CASLRWPRTYHYEQYF. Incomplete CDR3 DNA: TGTGCCAGCTTAAGGTGGCCGAGGACATACCACTACGAG.

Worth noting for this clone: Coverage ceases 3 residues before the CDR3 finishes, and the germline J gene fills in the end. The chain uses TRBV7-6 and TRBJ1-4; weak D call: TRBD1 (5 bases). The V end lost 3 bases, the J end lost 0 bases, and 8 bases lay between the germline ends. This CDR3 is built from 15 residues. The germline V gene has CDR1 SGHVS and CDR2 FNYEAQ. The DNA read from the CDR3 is TGTGCCAGCAGCTTGGAGGGGACAACTAATGAAAAA. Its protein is CASSLEGTTNEK. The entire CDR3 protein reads CASSLEGTTNEKLFF.

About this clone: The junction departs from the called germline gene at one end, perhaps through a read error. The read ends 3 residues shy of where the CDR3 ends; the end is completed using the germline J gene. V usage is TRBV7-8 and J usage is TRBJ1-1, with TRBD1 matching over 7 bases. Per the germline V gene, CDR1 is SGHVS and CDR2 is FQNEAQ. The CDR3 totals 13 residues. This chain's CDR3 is CASSLAGDRQAFF. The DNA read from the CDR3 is TGTGCCAGCAGCCTAGCAGGGGACAGACAA. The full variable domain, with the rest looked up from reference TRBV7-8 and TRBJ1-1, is GAGVSQSPRYKVAKRGQDVALRCDPISGHVSLFWYQQALGQGPEFLTYFQNEAQLDKSGLPSDRFFAERPEGSVSTLKIQRTQQEDSAVYLCASSLAGDRQAFFGQGTRLTVV.

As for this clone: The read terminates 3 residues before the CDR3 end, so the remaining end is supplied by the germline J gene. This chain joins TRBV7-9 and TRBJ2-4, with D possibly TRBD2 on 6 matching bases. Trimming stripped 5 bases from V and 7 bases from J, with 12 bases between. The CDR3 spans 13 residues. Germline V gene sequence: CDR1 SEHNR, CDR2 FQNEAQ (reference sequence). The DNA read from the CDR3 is TGTGCCAGCAGCCCGGGGGACGAGAACATT. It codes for CASSPGDENI. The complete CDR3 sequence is CASSPGDENIQYF. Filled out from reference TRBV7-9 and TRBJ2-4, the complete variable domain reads DTGVSQNPRHKITKRGQNVTFRCDPISEHNRLYWYRQTLGQGPEFLTYFQNEAQLEKSRLLSDRFSAERPKGSFSTLEIQRTEQGDSAMYLCASSPGDENIQYFGAGTRLSVL.

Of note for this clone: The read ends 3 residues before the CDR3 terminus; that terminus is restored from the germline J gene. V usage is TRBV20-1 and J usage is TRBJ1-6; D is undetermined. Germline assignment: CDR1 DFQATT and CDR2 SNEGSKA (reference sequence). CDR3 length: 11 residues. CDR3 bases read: TGCAGTGCTAGCATCGCGGAAGCC. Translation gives CSASIAEA. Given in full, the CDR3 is CSASIAEALHF.

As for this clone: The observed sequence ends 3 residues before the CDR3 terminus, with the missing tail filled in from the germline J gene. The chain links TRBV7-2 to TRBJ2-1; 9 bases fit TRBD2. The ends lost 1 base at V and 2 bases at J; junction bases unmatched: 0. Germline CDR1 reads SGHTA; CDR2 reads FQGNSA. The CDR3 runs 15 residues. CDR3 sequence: CASSLGLAAYNEQFF. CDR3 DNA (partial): TGTGCCAGCAGCTTAGGACTAGCGGCCTACAATGAG.

The CDR3 DNA, read in part, is TGTGCCAGCAGCTTAAACCCTGGCGGCTCCTACGAG. Translation: CASSLNPGGSYE. The entire CDR3 protein is CASSLNPGGSYEQYF. This chain links TRBV7-3 with TRBJ2-7; D ambiguous. The CDR3 end lies 3 residues beyond the end of the read and is filled in from the germline J gene. CDR1 SGHTA and CDR2 FQGTGA come from the germline V gene. With 1 base removed from V and 0 bases from J, the gap between germline ends came to 10 bases. The CDR3 has 15 residues.

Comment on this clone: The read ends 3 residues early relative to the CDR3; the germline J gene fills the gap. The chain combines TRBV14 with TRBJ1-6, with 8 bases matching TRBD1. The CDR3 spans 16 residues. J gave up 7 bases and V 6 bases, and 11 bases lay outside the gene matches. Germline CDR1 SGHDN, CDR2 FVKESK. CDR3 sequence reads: CASRQNSGGLNSPLHF. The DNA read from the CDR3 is TGTGCCAGCAGACAAAACTCAGGGGGCCTAAATTCACCC.

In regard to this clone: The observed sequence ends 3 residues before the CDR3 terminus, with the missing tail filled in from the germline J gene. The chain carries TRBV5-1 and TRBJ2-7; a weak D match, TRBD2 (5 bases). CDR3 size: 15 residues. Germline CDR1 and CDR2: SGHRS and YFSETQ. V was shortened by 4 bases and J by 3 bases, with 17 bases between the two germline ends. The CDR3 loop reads CASSPDRGTNYEQYF. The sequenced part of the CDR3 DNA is TGCGCCAGCAGCCCGGATCGGGGAACTAACTACGAG.

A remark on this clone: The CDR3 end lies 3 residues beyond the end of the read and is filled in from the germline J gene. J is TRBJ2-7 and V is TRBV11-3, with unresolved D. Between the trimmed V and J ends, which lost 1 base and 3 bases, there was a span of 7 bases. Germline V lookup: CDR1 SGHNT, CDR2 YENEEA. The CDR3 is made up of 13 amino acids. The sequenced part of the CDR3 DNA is TGTGCCAGCAGCTTAGCAGAAATCTACGAG. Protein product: CASSLAEIYE. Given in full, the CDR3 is CASSLAEIYEQYF.

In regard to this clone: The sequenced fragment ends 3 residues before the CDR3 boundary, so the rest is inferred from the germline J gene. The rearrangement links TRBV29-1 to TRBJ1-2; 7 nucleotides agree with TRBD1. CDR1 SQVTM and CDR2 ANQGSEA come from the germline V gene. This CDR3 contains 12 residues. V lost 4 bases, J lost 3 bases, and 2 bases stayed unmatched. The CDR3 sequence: CSVGQGDYGYTF. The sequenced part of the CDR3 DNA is TGCAGCGTTGGACAGGGAGACTATGGC.

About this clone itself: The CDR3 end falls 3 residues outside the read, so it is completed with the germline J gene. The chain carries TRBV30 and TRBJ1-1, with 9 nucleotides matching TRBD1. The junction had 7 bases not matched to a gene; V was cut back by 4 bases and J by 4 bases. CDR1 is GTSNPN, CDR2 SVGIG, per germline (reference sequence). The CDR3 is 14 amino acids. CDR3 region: CAWNLDRGVTEAFF. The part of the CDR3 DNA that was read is TGTGCCTGGAACCTCGACAGGGGGGTCACTGAA.

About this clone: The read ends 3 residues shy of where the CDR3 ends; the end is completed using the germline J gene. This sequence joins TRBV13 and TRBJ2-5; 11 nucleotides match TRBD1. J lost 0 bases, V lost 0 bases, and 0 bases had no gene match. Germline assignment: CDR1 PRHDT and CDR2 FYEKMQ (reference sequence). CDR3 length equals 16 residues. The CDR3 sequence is CASSLGGQGDQETQYF. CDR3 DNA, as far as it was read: TGTGCCAGCAGCTTAGGGGGACAGGGGGACCAAGAGACC.

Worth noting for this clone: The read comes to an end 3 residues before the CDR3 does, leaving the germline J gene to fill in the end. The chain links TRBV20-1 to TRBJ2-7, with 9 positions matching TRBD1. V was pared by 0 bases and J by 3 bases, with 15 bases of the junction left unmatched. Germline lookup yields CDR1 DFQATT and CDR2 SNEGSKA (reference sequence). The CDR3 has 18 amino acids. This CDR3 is CSARDWAKTGQGFYEQYF. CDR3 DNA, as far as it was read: TGCAGTGCTAGAGATTGGGCAAAAACGGGACAGGGATTCTACGAG.

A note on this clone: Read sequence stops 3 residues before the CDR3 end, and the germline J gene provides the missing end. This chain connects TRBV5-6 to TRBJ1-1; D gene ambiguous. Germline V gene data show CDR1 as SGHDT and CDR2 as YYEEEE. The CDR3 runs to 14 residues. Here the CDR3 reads CASSLVVTNLKAFF. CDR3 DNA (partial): TGTGCCAGCAGCTTGGTGGTTACCAACCTAAAA.

CDR3 sequence: CASRAQGASEKLFF. Partial CDR3 DNA: TGTGCCAGCAGAGCGCAGGGGGCAAGTGAAAAG. The gene calls are TRBV7-2 and TRBJ2-2, with 8 bases that match TRBD1. The read is 3 residues too short to cover the CDR3 end, so that end is filled in from the germline J gene. The CDR3 is 14 amino acids. In germline, CDR1 is SGHTA, CDR2 FQGNSA.

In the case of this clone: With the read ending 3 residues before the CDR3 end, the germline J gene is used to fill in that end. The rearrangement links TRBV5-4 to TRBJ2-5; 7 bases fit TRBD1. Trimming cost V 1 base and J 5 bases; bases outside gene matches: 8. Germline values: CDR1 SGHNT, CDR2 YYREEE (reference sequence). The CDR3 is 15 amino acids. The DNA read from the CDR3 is TGTGCCAGCAGCTTGAAGGGGGCCTTTTGGGAGACC. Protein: CASSLKGAFWET. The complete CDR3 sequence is CASSLKGAFWETQYF.